The clone carrying this T cell receptor (beta chain) has a single count. The target antigen is unknown. The CDR3 consists of 13 residues. In germline, CDR1 is SGHTA, CDR2 FQGTGA. V lost 7 bases, J lost 5 bases, and 4 bases stayed unmatched. The data were obtained in a study of long-term antiretroviral therapy in people with HIV. Study outcomes and limitations: The clones with expansion before ART were dominant in the repertoire at all time points. Missing from the dataset were any data on ART adherence, viral resistance or therapy changes. The range of CDR3 lengths in HIV repertoires proved narrower than that found in controls.

It was version v3.0 of the immunoSEQ assay that was run at survey level. Method: immunoSEQ multiplex PCR; TCRdb's copy keeps in-frame clones and lacks some. There are approximately 21,000 clones in the sample; about four fifths occur only once, and approximately 5% lies in the top ten. The sequence derives from a man aged 45 to 65 with HIV. The chain carries TRBV7-3 and TRBJ2-7; 11 bases map to TRBD1. This specimen consisted of unsorted PBMCs, obtained 0.3 years after starting antiretroviral therapy. DNA for the CDR3: TGTGCCAGCACCCGGACAGGGGGCGACGAGCAGTACTTC. Translation gives CASTRTGGDEQYF.